These 6 T cell receptor beta chains originate from one sample sequenced in a study of blood T cell repertoires in COVID-19. Profiled with immunoSEQ multiplex PCR; TCRdb holds only in-frame clones, not every one. Of roughly 300,000 clones listed, more than 85% are singletons. The source material was peripheral blood. These TCRs come from a woman in her twenties or thirties with COVID-19, enrolled during active disease.

The V and J genes are TRBV29-1 and TRBJ2-3, with 11 bases that match TRBD2. V shed 0 bases, J shed 3 bases, and the junction held 5 bases outside the gene matches. Germline V gene data show CDR1 as SQVTM and CDR2 as ANQGSEA. The CDR3 has 16 amino acids. The DNA for the CDR3 is TGCAGCGTTGAAGATCCGGGACTAGCGGTAACAGATACGCAGTATTTT. This gives the protein CSVEDPGLAVTDTQYF.

This chain uses TRBV13 with TRBJ2-5; 9 bases agree with TRBD1. This CDR3 spans 16 amino acids. V shed 4 bases and J 5 bases; nucleotides not matched to a gene: 11. Germline V gene data show CDR1 as PRHDT and CDR2 as FYEKMQ (reference sequence). The CDR3 region has the DNA TGTGCCAGCAGCTCTGGAGGGACAGGGCGAACGGAGACCCAGTACTTC. It is translated as CASSSGGTGRTETQYF. Complete variable domain (other parts from reference TRBV13 and TRBJ2-5): AAGVIQSPRHLIKEKRETATLKCYPIPRHDTVYWYQQGPGQDPQFLISFYEKMQSDKGSIPDRFSAQQFSDYHSELNMSSLELGDSALYFCASSSGGTGRTETQYFGPGTRLLVL.

This sequence joins TRBV18 and TRBJ2-7; TRBD2 matches at 8 bases. The CDR3 runs to 14 residues. J lost 3 bases, V lost 3 bases, and 4 bases had no gene match. Germline CDR1 KGHSH, CDR2 LQKENI. The CDR3 reads CASSPTSGYYEQYF. The CDR3 DNA is TGTGCCAGCTCACCTACTAGCGGCTACTACGAGCAGTACTTC.

This rearrangement joins TRBV11-1 to TRBJ1-5; D remains ambiguous. The CDR3 contains 15 residues. Germline CDR1 is SGHAT and CDR2 is FQDESV (reference sequence). V was shortened by 5 bases and J by 3 bases, with 14 bases between the two germline ends. In DNA, the CDR3 is TGTGCCAGCAGCCCCCTTTCGGGGTACAATCAGCCCCAGCATTTT. This encodes CASSPLSGYNQPQHF.

The J gene is TRBJ2-3, the V gene TRBV5-6; 9 bases line up with TRBD2. Per the germline V gene, CDR1 is SGHDT and CDR2 is YYEEEE. This CDR3 spans 17 amino acids. Unmatched junction bases numbered 9, after V lost 1 base and J lost 3 bases. The CDR3 nucleotides are TGTGCCAGCAGCTTGACGGGATACCTAGCGGGGACAGATACGCAGTATTTT. Protein product: CASSLTGYLAGTDTQYF.

The V gene is TRBV9, the J gene TRBJ2-1; possible D gene TRBD2, 5 bases. V lost 2 bases and J lost 8, with 11 bases in between. This CDR3 comprises 13 residues. Per germline, CDR1 SGDLS and CDR2 YYNGEE. The DNA for the CDR3 is TGTGCCAGCAGCGTGCTAGCATTGGATGAGCAGTTCTTC. Protein product: CASSVLALDEQFF.